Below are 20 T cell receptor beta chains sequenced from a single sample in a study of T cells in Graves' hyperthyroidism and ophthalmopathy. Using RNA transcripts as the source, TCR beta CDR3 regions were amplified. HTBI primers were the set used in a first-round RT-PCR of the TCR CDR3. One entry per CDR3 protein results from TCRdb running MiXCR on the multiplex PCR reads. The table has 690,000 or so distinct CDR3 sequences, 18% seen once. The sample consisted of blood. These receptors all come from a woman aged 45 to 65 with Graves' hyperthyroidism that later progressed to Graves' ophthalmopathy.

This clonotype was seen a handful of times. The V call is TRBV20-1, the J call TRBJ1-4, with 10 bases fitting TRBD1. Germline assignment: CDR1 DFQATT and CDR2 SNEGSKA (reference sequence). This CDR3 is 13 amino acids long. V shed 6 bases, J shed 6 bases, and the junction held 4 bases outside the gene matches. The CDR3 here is CSATDRGHEKLFF. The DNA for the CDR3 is TGCAGTGCCACTGACAGGGGGCATGAAAAACTGTTTTTT.

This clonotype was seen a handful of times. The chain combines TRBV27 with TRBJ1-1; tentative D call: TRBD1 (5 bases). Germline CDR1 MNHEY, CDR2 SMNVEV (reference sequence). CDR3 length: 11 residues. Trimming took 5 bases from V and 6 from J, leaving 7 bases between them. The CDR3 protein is CASSTGAEAFF. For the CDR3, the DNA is TGTGCCAGCAGTACGGGGGCTGAAGCTTTCTTT.

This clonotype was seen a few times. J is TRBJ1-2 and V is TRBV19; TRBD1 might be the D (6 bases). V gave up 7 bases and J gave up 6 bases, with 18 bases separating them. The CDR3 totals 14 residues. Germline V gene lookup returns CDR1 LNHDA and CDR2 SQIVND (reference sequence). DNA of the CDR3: TGTGCCAGTATCTTTCCGGGACATCGCGATGGCTACACCTTC. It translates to CASIFPGHRDGYTF.

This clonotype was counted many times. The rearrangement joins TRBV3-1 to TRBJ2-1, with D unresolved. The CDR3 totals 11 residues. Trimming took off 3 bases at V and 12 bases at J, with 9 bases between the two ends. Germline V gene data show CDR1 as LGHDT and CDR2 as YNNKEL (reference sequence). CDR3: CASSQWESQFF. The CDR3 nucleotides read TGTGCCAGCAGCCAGTGGGAATCGCAGTTCTTC.

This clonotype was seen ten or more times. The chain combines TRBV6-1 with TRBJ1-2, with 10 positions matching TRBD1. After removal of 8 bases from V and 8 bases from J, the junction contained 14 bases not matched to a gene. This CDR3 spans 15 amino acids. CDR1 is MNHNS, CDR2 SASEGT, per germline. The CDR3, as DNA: TGTGCCAGCTTTTACCGGGACAGGGGAGACGGAGGCTACACCTTC. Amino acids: CASFYRDRGDGGYTF.

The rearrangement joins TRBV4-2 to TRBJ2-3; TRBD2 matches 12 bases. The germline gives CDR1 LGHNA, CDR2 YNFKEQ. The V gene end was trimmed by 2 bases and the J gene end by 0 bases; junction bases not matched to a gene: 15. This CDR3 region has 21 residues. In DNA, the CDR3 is TGTGCCAGCAGCCAACGATTCCGGCTAGCGGGGGGGCCAGTAAGCACAGATACGCAGTATTTT. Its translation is CASSQRFRLAGGPVSTDTQYF.

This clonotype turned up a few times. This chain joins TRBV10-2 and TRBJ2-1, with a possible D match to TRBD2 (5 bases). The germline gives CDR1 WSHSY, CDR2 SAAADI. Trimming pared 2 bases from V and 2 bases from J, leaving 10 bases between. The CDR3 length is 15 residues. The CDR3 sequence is CASSEEGRTYNEQFF. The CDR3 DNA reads TGCGCCAGCAGTGAGGAGGGCCGAACCTACAATGAGCAGTTCTTC.

CDR3 in DNA: TGCGCCAGCAGCCGTACTAGGGACAGGGTCACTGAAGCTTTCTTT. Protein sequence: CASSRTRDRVTEAFF. The V call is TRBV4-1, the J call TRBJ1-1; 9 bases are a match to TRBD1. In germline, CDR1 is MGHRA, CDR2 YSYEKL. This CDR3 comprises 15 residues. The junction had 7 bases not matched to a gene; V was cut back by 4 bases and J by 4 bases.

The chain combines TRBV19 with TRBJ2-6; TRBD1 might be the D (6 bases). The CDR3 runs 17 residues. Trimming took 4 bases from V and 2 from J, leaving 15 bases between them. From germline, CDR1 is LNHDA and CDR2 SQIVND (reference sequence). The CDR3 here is CASSTRPGVPGANVLTF. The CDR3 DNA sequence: TGTGCCAGTAGTACCAGACCAGGGGTACCTGGGGCCAACGTCCTGACTTTC.

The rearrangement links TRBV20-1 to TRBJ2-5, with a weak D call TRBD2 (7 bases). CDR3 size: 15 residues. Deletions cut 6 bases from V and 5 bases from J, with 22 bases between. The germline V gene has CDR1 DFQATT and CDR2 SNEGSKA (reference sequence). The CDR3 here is CSAQRGGASPETQYF. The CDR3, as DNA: TGCAGTGCCCAGAGAGGGGGGGCCAGTCCGGAGACCCAGTACTTC.

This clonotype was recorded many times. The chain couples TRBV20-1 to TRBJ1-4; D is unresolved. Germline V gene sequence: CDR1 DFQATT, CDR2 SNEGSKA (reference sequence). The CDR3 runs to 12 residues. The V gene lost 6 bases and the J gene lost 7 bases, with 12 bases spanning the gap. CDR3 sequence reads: CSASGSPEKLFF. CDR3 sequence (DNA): TGCAGTGCCTCGGGCAGCCCTGAAAAACTGTTTTTT.

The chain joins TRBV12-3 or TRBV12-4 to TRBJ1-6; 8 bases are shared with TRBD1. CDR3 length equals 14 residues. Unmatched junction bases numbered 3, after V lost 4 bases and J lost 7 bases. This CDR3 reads CASSSTGVNSPLHF. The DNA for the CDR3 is TGTGCCAGCAGTTCGACAGGGGTGAATTCACCCCTCCACTTT.

The CDR3 region has the DNA TGTGCCAGCAGCTTGCCCGGGGGTAACTATGGCTACACCTTC. Protein sequence: CASSLPGGNYGYTF. The gene calls are TRBV5-4 and TRBJ1-2; maybe TRBD1 (5 bases). Germline CDR1 and CDR2: SGHNT and YYREEE (reference sequence). The CDR3 contains 14 residues. V shed 1 base and J shed 1 base, with 8 bases lying between them.

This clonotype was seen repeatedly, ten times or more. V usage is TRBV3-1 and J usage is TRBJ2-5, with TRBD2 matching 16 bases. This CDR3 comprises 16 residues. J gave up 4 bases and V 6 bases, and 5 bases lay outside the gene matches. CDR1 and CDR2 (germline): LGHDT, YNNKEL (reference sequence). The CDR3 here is CASSTGTSGGGETQYF. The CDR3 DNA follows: TGTGCCAGCAGTACCGGGACTAGCGGGGGGGGAGAGACCCAGTACTTC.

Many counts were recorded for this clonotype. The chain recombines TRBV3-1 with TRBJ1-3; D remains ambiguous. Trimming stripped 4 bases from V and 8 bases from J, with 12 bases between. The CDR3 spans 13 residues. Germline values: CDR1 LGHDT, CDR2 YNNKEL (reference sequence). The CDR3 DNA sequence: TGTGCCAGCAGCCCAGAGGAGAGGCACACCATATATTTT. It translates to CASSPEERHTIYF.

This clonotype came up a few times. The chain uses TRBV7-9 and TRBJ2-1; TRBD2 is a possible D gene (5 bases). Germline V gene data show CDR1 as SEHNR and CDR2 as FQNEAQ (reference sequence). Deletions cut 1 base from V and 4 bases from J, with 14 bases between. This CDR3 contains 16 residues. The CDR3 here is CASSLDDWRIYNEQFF. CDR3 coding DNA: TGTGCCAGCAGCTTAGACGACTGGAGGATATACAATGAGCAGTTCTTC.

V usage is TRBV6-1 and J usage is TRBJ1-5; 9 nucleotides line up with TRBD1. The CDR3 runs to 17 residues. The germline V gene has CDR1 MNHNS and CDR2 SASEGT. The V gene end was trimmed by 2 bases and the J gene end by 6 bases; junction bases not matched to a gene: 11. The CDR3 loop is CASSETPPGTGIQPQHF. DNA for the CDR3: TGTGCCAGCAGTGAAACCCCCCCCGGGACAGGGATTCAGCCCCAGCATTTT.

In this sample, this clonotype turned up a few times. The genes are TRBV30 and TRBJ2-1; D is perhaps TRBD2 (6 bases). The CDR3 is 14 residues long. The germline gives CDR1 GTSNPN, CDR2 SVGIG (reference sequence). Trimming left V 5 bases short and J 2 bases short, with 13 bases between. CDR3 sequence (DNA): TGTGCCTGGGGCCGATGGGGGGCCTACAATGAGCAGTTCTTC. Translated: CAWGRWGAYNEQFF.

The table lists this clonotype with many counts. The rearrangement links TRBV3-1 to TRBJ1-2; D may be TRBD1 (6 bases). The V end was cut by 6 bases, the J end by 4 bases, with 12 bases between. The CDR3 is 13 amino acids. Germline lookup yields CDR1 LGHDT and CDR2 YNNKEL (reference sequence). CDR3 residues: CASRKQGAYGYTF. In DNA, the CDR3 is TGTGCCAGCAGGAAACAGGGAGCCTATGGCTACACCTTC.

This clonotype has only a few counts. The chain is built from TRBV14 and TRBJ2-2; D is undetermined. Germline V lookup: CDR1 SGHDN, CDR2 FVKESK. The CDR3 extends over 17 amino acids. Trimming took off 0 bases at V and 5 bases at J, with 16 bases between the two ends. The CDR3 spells CASSQEGGSHPTGELFF. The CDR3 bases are TGTGCCAGCAGCCAAGAAGGCGGCTCTCACCCGACCGGGGAGCTGTTTTTT.